A single sample gave rise to the 10 T cell receptor beta chains below, sequenced in a study of prognosis after radiotherapy for stage I lung cancer listed by TCRdb under 2021. For sequencing, an Illumina HiSeq 3000 was employed. Two rounds of multiplex PCR were used to amplify the TCR beta CDR3 region from genomic DNA. In the first PCR round, primers specific to each TRBV and TRBJ gene were used, and the primer sequences were filed in Chinese patent CN105087789A. Through fastp at Q25 and MiXCR, TCRdb rebuilt clones from the public reads, retaining in-frame beta chains. Rows are unified per CDR3 protein, each entry keeping the most common DNA and genes. In this sample the table shows about 59,000 distinct CDR3 sequences, more than 25% of which occur a single time. The ten largest clones capture 7.5% of the sample. This material consisted of PBMCs, taken before or after stereotactic body radiation therapy (not recorded which). These receptors were taken from a donor aged 50 or older with non-small cell lung cancer.

This clonotype was observed at least ten times. The J gene is TRBJ2-7, the V gene TRBV10-2; 7 nucleotides match TRBD2. The CDR3 covers 13 residues. Germline trimming cut 0 bases from V and 4 bases from J; bases unmatched to any gene: 0. Per the germline V gene, CDR1 is WSHSY and CDR2 is SAAADI. The CDR3 reads CASSESGGYEQYF. For the CDR3, the DNA is TGCGCCAGCAGTGAGTCGGGGGGGTACGAGCAGTACTTC.

This clonotype was observed many times. V gene TRBV6-1 combines with J gene TRBJ1-4; D may be TRBD1 (5 bases). Germline CDR1 is MNHNS and CDR2 is SASEGT. CDR3 length: 13 residues. V was trimmed by 6 bases and J by 4 bases, leaving 9 bases between them. The CDR3 here is CASRAGNNEKLFF. DNA of the CDR3: TGTGCCAGCAGGGCAGGGAATAATGAAAAACTGTTTTTT.

At least ten counts were recorded for this clonotype. The rearrangement uses TRBV7-8 and TRBJ2-7; D ambiguous. The CDR3 contains 13 residues. V was clipped by 0 bases and J by 2 bases, with 5 bases between them. Per germline, CDR1 SGHVS and CDR2 FQNEAQ. Here the CDR3 reads CASSLALAYEQYF. The CDR3 coding sequence is TGTGCCAGCAGCTTAGCTCTAGCCTACGAGCAGTACTTC. Full variable domain (rest looked up from reference TRBV7-8 and TRBJ2-7): GAGVSQSPRYKVAKRGQDVALRCDPISGHVSLFWYQQALGQGPEFLTYFQNEAQLDKSGLPSDRFFAERPEGSVSTLKIQRTQQEDSAVYLCASSLALAYEQYFGPGTRLTVT.

As concerns this clonotype: This could be a read error, since a much larger clone is one nucleotide away. The chain carries TRBV19 and TRBJ1-1; possibly TRBD1 for D (5 bases). Germline CDR1 is LNHDA and CDR2 is SQIVND (reference sequence). This CDR3 spans 15 amino acids. V was shortened by 8 bases and J by 0 bases, with 16 bases between the two germline ends. The CDR3 protein is CASGTGAAVNTEAFF. The CDR3 region has the DNA TGTGCCAGTGGTACCGGGGCTGCGGTGAACACTGAAGCTTTCTTT.

This clonotype showed up many times. The CDR3 reads CASSQEGGVLNQPQHF. CDR3 nucleotides: TGCGCCAGCAGCCAAGAAGGAGGGGTCCTCAATCAGCCCCAGCATTTT. This chain links TRBV4-1 with TRBJ1-5, with D possibly being TRBD1 (5 bases). The length of the CDR3 is 16 residues. Germline assignment: CDR1 MGHRA and CDR2 YSYEKL. V was trimmed by 0 bases and J by 3 bases, leaving 12 bases between them.

In this sample, this clonotype turned up many times. This rearrangement joins TRBV27 to TRBJ1-6; D not resolved. The CDR3 runs to 16 residues. CDR1 MNHEY and CDR2 SMNVEV come from the germline V gene (reference sequence). Deletions cut 2 bases from V and 0 bases from J, with 8 bases between. CDR3 bases: TGTGCCAGCAGTTTACAGATGAGCTCCTATAATTCACCCCTCCACTTT. The encoded protein is CASSLQMSSYNSPLHF.

This clonotype was seen ten or more times. The chain carries TRBV5-1 and TRBJ1-2; TRBD1 is a possible D gene (5 bases). This CDR3 spans 15 amino acids. The germline gives CDR1 SGHRS, CDR2 YFSETQ. Trimming left V 4 bases short and J 7 bases short, with 20 bases between. CDR3 protein: CASSAETGGRGGYTF. For the CDR3, the DNA is TGCGCCAGCAGCGCTGAGACGGGGGGGAGAGGTGGCTACACCTTC.

The table lists this clonotype with many counts. The rearrangement joins TRBV6-1 to TRBJ1-1, with D maybe TRBD1 (5 bases). Germline CDR1 is MNHNS and CDR2 is SASEGT. The CDR3 extends over 14 amino acids. V shed 7 bases and J shed 1 base, with 13 bases lying between them. CDR3: CASIWGEGNTEAFF. DNA for the CDR3: TGTGCCAGCATTTGGGGGGAGGGGAACACTGAAGCTTTCTTT.

This clonotype has a count of ten or more. V and J are TRBV11-2 and TRBJ1-2; the D is unclear. This CDR3 region has 12 residues. CDR1 and CDR2 (germline): SGHAT, FQNNGV. Trimming stripped 1 base from V and 10 bases from J, with 10 bases between. CDR3 nucleotides: TGTGCCAGCAGCTTAGTAGAGGGTTTCTACACCTTC. Translation: CASSLVEGFYTF.

Many counts were recorded for this clonotype. This sequence joins TRBV5-1 and TRBJ2-7; D is unresolved. Trimming took 0 bases from V and 6 from J, leaving 10 bases between them. CDR1 and CDR2 from the germline V gene are SGHRS and YFSETQ. The CDR3 spans 13 residues. CDR3 DNA sequence: TGCGCCAGCAGCTTGGCCTATAGCAGCGAGCAGTACTTC. The encoded protein is CASSLAYSSEQYF.